Shown below are 8 T cell receptor beta chains from a single sample sequenced in a study of memory CD4+ T cells and cytomegalovirus serostatus. Sequencing used immunoSEQ multiplex PCR; TCRdb keeps in-frame clones, though not all of them. The table lists about 29,000 clones, about 80% of them singletons. The sort gate was single viable CD3+CD4+CD8-CD45RO+ cells for memory CD4+ T cells. Sequencing was carried out using memory CD4+ T cells from blood. The receptor source for this set is an adult in good health and CMV-seronegative.

V is TRBV4-1 and J is TRBJ1-1; possibly TRBD1 for D (5 bases). Trimming shortened V by 1 base and J by 3 bases, and 18 bases separated the two germline ends. CDR1 is MGHRA, CDR2 YSYEKL, per germline. The CDR3 totals 17 residues. CDR3 sequence: CASSQVNMGLTHTEAFF. The CDR3 DNA sequence: TGCGCCAGCAGCCAAGTCAATATGGGACTTACACACACTGAAGCTTTCTTT.

This clone has only a few counts. V and J are TRBV6-1 and TRBJ1-6, with D possibly being TRBD1 (5 bases). Germline CDR1 is MNHNS and CDR2 is SASEGT. The V and J ends lost 11 bases and 4 bases respectively, with 12 bases between them. The CDR3 totals 13 residues. The CDR3 region is CAVRDGYNSPLHF. In nucleotides, the CDR3 is TGTGCCGTCCGGGACGGATATAATTCACCCCTCCACTTT.

The rearrangement uses TRBV4-1 and TRBJ1-4; D possibly corresponds to TRBD1 (6 bases). Trimming pared 2 bases from V and 8 bases from J, leaving 15 bases between. CDR1 is MGHRA, CDR2 YSYEKL, per germline. The CDR3 runs 15 residues. CDR3 nucleotide sequence: TGCGCCAGCAGCCAAACCAGGGGCGACCTAGAAAAACTGTTTTTT. This codes for CASSQTRGDLEKLFF.

The gene calls are TRBV19 and TRBJ1-5; no firm D call. V lost 6 bases and J lost 0, with 6 bases in between. CDR1 LNHDA and CDR2 SQIVND come from the germline V gene (reference sequence). This CDR3 region has 13 residues. Here the CDR3 DNA reads TGTGCCAGTAGCACCAATAGCAATCAGCCCCAGCATTTT. It specifies CASSTNSNQPQHF.

This clone was observed once. This sequence joins TRBV28 and TRBJ1-1; TRBD1 matches at 7 bases. In germline, CDR1 is MDHEN, CDR2 SYDVKM. This CDR3 spans 11 amino acids. Trimming cost V 3 bases and J 10 bases; bases outside gene matches: 2. The CDR3 loop is CASSFSGGAFF. CDR3 coding DNA: TGTGCCAGCAGTTTCTCAGGGGGAGCTTTCTTT.

V gene TRBV13 combines with J gene TRBJ1-1, with a possible D match to TRBD1 (5 bases). V was trimmed by 5 bases and J by 1 base, leaving 17 bases between them. The CDR3 loop spans 16 amino acids. From germline, CDR1 is PRHDT and CDR2 FYEKMQ (reference sequence). The CDR3 nucleotides read TGTGCCAGCAGCCGCTTTTCTAGACAGAAGAACACTGAAGCTTTCTTT. Its protein is CASSRFSRQKNTEAFF.

The chain employs TRBV19 and TRBJ2-3, with D perhaps matching TRBD1 or TRBD2 (5 bases each). Germline V gene data show CDR1 as LNHDA and CDR2 as SQIVND (reference sequence). The CDR3 is made up of 14 amino acids. Trimming shortened V by 2 bases and J by 3 bases, and 9 bases separated the two germline ends. As DNA, the CDR3 is TGTGCCAGTAGTATACCGGGGCTTACAGATACGCAGTATTTT. Its translation: CASSIPGLTDTQYF.

The rearrangement joins TRBV5-1 to TRBJ2-5, with 15 bases identical to TRBD2. This CDR3 has 16 amino acids. The germline V gene encodes CDR1 SGHRS and CDR2 YFSETQ. Trimming cost V 4 bases and J 4 bases; bases outside gene matches: 5. Written as DNA, the CDR3 is TGCGCCAGCAGCCAAGGGACTAGCGGGGGGACAGAGACCCAGTACTTC. Translating it yields CASSQGTSGGTETQYF.